The 8 T cell receptor beta chains below all came from one sample that was sequenced in a study of blood T cells in healthy people across ages. PCR was performed a second time for about 7 to 12 cycles using a sample-barcoded 5' primer and a J-beta primer mix. TCRdb used MiXCR to reprocess the 5' RACE reads, holding one entry per CDR3 protein. Among around 1.7 million distinct CDR3 sequences, 28% were seen once, and the ten largest hold 6.5% to 8.5%. Source material: blood. The receptors stem from a woman aged 25-40 years in good health.

This clonotype has at least ten counts. This sequence joins TRBV29-1 and TRBJ2-7; D gene uncertain. CDR1 is SQVTM and CDR2 is ANQGSEA in the germline V gene. The CDR3 sequence is 11 residues long. V dropped 4 bases and J dropped 4 bases, with 8 bases sitting between them. CDR3 sequence: CSVVVGYEQYF. CDR3 sequence (DNA): TGCAGCGTTGTTGTGGGGTACGAGCAGTACTTC.

The chain links TRBV14 to TRBJ2-3; D not certain. The CDR3 extends over 17 amino acids. Trimming took off 2 bases at V and 2 bases at J, with 17 bases between the two ends. Germline CDR1 reads SGHDN; CDR2 reads FVKESK. This CDR3 is CASSQSVAAYNTDTQYF. CDR3 sequence (DNA): TGTGCCAGCAGCCAAAGTGTCGCCGCCTACAACACAGATACGCAGTATTTT.

This clonotype was counted a few times. The chain carries TRBV18 and TRBJ2-7, with D perhaps TRBD2 (6 bases). The CDR3 has 15 residues. Germline assignment: CDR1 KGHSH and CDR2 LQKENI. V gave up 3 bases and J gave up 1 base, with 13 bases separating them. CDR3 coding DNA: TGTGCCAGCTCACCGGCGGAGGGGCGATCCTACGAGCAGTACTTC. The encoded protein is CASSPAEGRSYEQYF.

The chain recombines TRBV7-3 with TRBJ2-3; D remains ambiguous. Between the trimmed V and J ends, which lost 5 bases and 2 bases, there was a span of 11 bases. This CDR3 has 14 residues. Germline V gene data show CDR1 as SGHTA and CDR2 as FQGTGA. The chain's CDR3 is CASSPRAFTDTQYF. The CDR3 region has the DNA TGTGCCAGCAGCCCCCGGGCCTTCACAGATACGCAGTATTTT.

The chain couples TRBV6-2 or TRBV6-3 to TRBJ1-5; 8 bases match TRBD1. The germline V gene encodes CDR1 MNHEY and CDR2 SVGEGT. This CDR3 comprises 16 residues. Germline trimming cut 6 bases from V and 3 bases from J; bases unmatched to any gene: 10. The CDR3 sequence: CASSRRTGGDNQPQHF. Written as DNA, the CDR3 is TGTGCCAGCAGCCGCCGAACAGGGGGGGACAATCAGCCCCAGCATTTT.

This chain links TRBV7-2 with TRBJ2-5; 12 bases are shared with TRBD2. The trim removed 7 bases at V and 11 bases at J, leaving 20 bases unmatched. CDR3 length equals 17 residues. Germline lookup yields CDR1 SGHTA and CDR2 FQGNSA. The CDR3 DNA is TGTGCCAGCAACTTCGGGAGACTAGCGGGGGCTGGAGGGGGGCAGTACTTC. Translated: CASNFGRLAGAGGGQYF.

This clonotype appeared a few times. The chain has TRBV2 and TRBJ2-1; unclear D gene. Germline CDR1 reads SNHLY; CDR2 reads FYNNEI. Trimming removed 6 bases from V and 6 bases from J, with 12 bases in between. The CDR3 covers 13 residues. The CDR3 reads CASSVNGPNEQFF. The CDR3 DNA follows: TGTGCCAGCAGCGTGAATGGACCCAATGAGCAGTTCTTC.

J is TRBJ2-6 and V is TRBV5-1; weak D call: TRBD1 (6 bases). Germline V lookup: CDR1 SGHRS, CDR2 YFSETQ. The CDR3 covers 17 residues. V lost 4 bases, J lost 6 bases, and 20 bases lay in between. CDR3 coding DNA: TGCGCCAGCAGCCGAACAGGACAGTACGGTGAGGCCAACGTCCTGACTTTC. Translating gives CASSRTGQYGEANVLTF.